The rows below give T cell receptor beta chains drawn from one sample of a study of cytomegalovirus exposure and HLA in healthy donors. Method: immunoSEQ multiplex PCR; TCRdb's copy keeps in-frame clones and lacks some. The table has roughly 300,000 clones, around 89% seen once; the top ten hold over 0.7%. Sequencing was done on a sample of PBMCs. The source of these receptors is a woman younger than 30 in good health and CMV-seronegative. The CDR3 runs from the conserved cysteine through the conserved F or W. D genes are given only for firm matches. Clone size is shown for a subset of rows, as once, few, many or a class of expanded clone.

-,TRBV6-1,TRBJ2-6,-,TGTGCCAGCAGTGCCCTTCCTACAGGCTCTGGGGCCAACGTCCTGACTTTC,CASSALPTGSGANVLTF
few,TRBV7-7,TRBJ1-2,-,TGTGCCACCCTCGGGTCGGATGGCTACACCTTC,CATLGSDGYTF
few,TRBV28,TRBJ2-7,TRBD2,TGTGCCAGCAGTACGGGGGGAGGGCCCTACGAGCAGTACTTC,CASSTGGGPYEQYF
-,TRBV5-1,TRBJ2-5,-,TGCGCCAGCAGCTTGGGACGGGCGGGGGAGACCCAGTACTTC,CASSLGRAGETQYF
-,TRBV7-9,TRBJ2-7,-,TGTGCCAGCAGCTTAGCTAGTCAAGAGCAGTACTTC,CASSLASQEQYF
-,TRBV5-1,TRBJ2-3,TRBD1,TGCGCCAGCAGCTTTGTCGCAGGGGGTTCAGATACGCAGTATTTT,CASSFVAGGSDTQYF
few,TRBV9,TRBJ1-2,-,TGTGCCAGCAGCGTAGGTTCAGGGGACTATGGCTACACCTTC,CASSVGSGDYGYTF
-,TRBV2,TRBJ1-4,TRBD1,TGTGCCAGCAGTGAAGGCCCCAGGGGGGCGGGTGAAAAACTGTTTTTT,CASSEGPRGAGEKLFF
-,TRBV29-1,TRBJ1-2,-,TGCAGCGTTGAATTGCAGGGCGACTATGGCTACACCTTC,CSVELQGDYGYTF
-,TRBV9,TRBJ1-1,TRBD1,TGTGCCAGCAGCGGTACAGGGGGGGCTGAAGCTTTCTTT,CASSGTGGAEAFF
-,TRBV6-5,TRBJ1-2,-,TGTGCCAGCAGCCCCGAGGGGGATACGTATGGCTACACCTTC,CASSPEGDTYGYTF
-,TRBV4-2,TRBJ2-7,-,TGTGCCAGCAGCCAATTAATTGCTGGAAGCGGTACCTACGAGCAGTACTTC,CASSQLIAGSGTYEQYF
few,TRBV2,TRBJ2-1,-,TGTGCCAGCAGTGAGCAGGGGAGATTAATGAATGAGCAGTTCTTC,CASSEQGRLMNEQFF
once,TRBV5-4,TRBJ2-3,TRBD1,TGTGCCAGCAGCAACTTATATACAGGGGGCAAGGTCTTCGATACGCAGTATTTT,CASSNLYTGGKVFDTQYF
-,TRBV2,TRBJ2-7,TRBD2,TGTGCCAGCACCCCCCTGTTAGCGGGATTAAACAACGAGCAGTACTTC,CASTPLLAGLNNEQYF
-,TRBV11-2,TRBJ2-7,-,TGTGCCACCGAGGGATTCCGTACAACCTACGAGCAGTACTTC,CATEGFRTTYEQYF
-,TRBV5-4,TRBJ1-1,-,TGTGCCAGCAGCCCCCCTCAGGGGATAGGCACTGAAGCTTTCTTT,CASSPPQGIGTEAFF